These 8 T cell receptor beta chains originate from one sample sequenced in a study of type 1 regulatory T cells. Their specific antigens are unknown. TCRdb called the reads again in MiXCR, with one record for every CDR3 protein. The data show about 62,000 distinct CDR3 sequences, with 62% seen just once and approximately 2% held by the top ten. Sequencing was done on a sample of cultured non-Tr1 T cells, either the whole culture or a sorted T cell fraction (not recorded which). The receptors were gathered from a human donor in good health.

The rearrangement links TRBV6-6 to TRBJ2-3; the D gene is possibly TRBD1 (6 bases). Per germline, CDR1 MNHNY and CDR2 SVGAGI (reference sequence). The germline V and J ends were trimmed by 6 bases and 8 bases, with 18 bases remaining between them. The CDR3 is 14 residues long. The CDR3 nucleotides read TGTGCCAGCAGATCCGGACGTACACAGGGTACGCAGTATTTT. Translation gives CASRSGRTQGTQYF.

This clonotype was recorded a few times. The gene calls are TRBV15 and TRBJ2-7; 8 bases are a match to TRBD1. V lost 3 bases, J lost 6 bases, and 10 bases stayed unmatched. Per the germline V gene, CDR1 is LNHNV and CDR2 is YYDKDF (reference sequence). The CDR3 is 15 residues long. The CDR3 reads CATSRGGQGESEQYF. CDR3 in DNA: TGTGCCACCAGCAGGGGAGGACAGGGAGAAAGCGAGCAGTACTTC.

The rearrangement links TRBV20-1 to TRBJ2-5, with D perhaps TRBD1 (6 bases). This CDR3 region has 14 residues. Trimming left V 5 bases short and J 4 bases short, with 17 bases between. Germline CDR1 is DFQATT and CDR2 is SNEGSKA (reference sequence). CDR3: CSAGGGWGRETQYF. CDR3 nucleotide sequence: TGCAGTGCTGGGGGCGGGTGGGGAAGAGAGACCCAGTACTTC.

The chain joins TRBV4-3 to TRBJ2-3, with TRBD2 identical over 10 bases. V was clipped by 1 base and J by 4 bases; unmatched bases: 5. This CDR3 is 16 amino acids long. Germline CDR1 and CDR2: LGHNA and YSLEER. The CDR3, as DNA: TGCGCCAGCAGCCAAGCGGCTAGCGGGAGTGCAGATACGCAGTATTTT. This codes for CASSQAASGSADTQYF.

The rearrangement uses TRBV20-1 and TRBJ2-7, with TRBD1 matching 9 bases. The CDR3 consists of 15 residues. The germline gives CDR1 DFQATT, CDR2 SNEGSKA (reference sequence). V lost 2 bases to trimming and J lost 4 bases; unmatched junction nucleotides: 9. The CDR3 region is CSARPTGTGIYEQYF. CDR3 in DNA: TGCAGTGCTAGACCCACCGGGACAGGGATTTACGAGCAGTACTTC.

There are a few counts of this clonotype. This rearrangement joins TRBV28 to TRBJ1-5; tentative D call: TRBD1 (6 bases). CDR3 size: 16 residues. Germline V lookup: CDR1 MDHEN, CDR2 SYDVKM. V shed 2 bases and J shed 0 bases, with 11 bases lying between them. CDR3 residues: CASSLRDKNSNQPQHF. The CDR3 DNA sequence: TGTGCCAGCAGTTTACGGGACAAGAATAGCAATCAGCCCCAGCATTTT. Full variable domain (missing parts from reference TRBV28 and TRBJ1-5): DVKVTQSSRYLVKRTGEKVFLECVQDMDHENMFWYRQDPGLGLRLIYFSYDVKMKEKGDIPEGYSVSREKKERFSLILESASTNQTSMYLCASSLRDKNSNQPQHFGDGTRLSIL.

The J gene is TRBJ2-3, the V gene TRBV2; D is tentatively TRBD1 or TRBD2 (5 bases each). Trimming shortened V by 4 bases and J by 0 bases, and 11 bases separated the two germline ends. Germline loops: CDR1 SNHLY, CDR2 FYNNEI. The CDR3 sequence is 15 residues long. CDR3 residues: CASSADGGSTDTQYF. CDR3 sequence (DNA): TGTGCCAGCAGTGCCGATGGGGGTAGCACAGATACGCAGTATTTT.

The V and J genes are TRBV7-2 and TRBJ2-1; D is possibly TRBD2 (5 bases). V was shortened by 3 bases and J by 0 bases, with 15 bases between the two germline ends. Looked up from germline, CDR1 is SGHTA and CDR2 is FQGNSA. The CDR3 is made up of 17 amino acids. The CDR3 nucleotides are TGTGCCAGCAGCTTTCGGGGAGCGGTTAGCTCCTACAATGAGCAGTTCTTC. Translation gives CASSFRGAVSSYNEQFF.